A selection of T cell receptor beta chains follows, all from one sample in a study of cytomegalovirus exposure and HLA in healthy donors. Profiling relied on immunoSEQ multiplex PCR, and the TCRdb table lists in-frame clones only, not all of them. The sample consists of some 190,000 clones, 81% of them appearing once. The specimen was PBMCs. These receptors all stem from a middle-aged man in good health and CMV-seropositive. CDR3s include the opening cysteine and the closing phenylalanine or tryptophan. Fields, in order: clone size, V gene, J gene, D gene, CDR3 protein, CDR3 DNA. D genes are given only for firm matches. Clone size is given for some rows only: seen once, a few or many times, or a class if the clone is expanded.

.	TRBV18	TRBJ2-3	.	CASSGGTTDTQYF	TGTGCCAGCTCGGGGGGTACCACAGATACGCAGTATTTT
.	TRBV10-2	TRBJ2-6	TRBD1	CASGMDRATSGANVLTF	TGCGCCAGCGGGATGGACAGGGCGACATCTGGGGCCAACGTCCTGACTTTC
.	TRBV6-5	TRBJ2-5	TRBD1	CASSYSGQGGLTQYF	TGTGCCAGCAGTTACTCGGGACAGGGGGGTCTTACCCAGTACTTC
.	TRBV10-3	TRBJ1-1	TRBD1	CAISEGTVNTEAFF	TGTGCCATCAGTGAGGGGACAGTGAATACTGAAGCTTTCTTT
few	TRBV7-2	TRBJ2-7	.	CASSLVGKSSSEQYF	TGTGCCAGCAGCTTAGTTGGCAAATCCTCAAGCGAGCAGTACTTC
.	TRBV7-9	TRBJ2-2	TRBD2	CASSYPRLAGGDYTGELFF	TGTGCCAGCAGCTATCCTAGACTAGCGGGAGGGGACTACACCGGGGAGCTGTTTTTT
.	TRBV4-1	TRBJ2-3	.	CASSQDPRRKSTDTQYF	TGCGCCAGCAGCCAAGATCCTAGAAGAAAAAGCACAGATACGCAGTATTTT
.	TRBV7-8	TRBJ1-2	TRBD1	CASSLGQGNGYTF	TGTGCCAGCAGCTTAGGACAGGGAAATGGCTACACCTTC
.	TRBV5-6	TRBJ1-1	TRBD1	CASSLGITGVATEAFF	TGTGCCAGCAGCTTGGGTATTACAGGGGTCGCCACTGAAGCTTTCTTT
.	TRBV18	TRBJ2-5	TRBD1	CASSPQTGQETQYF	TGTGCCAGCTCACCTCAGACAGGGCAAGAGACCCAGTACTTC
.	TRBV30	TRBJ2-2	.	CAWTNPSSRVNTGELFF	TGTGCCTGGACCAACCCCTCTTCCAGGGTGAACACCGGGGAGCTGTTTTTT
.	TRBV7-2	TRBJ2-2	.	CASSLASTGELFF	TGTGCCAGCAGCTTAGCGAGCACCGGGGAGCTGTTTTTT
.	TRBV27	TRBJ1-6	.	CASSFYQGIGFIETSPLHF	TGTGCCAGCAGCTTCTACCAGGGAATCGGGTTCATCGAGACTTCACCCCTCCACTTT
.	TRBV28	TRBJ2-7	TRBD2	CASGGGGEQYF	TGTGCCTCGGGGGGGGGAGGCGAGCAGTACTTC
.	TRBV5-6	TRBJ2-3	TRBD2	CATRGSGSRADTQYF	TGTGCCACCCGGGGCAGCGGGAGTAGGGCAGATACGCAGTATTTT
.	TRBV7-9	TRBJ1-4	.	CASSSGGTANEKLFF	TGTGCCAGCAGCTCCGGTGGCACAGCTAATGAAAAACTGTTTTTT
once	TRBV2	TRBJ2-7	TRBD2	CASSRGLAGGAYEQYF	TGTGCCAGCAGCCGGGGACTAGCGGGGGGCGCCTACGAGCAGTACTTC
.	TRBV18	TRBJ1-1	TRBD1	CASSPREGAAGNTEAFF	TGTGCCAGCTCACCACGAGAGGGGGCGGCAGGGAACACTGAAGCTTTCTTT
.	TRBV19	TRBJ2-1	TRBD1	CASRGWTGPKTNNEQFF	TGTGCCAGTAGGGGGTGGACAGGTCCTAAAACGAACAATGAGCAGTTCTTC
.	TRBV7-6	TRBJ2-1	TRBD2	CASSHPSGSGGRYNEQFF	TGTGCCAGCAGCCACCCCTCGGGTAGCGGGGGACGCTACAATGAGCAGTTCTTC
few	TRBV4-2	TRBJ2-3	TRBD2	CASSQGEAGGFTDTQYF	TGTGCCAGCAGCCAGGGGGAAGCGGGGGGCTTCACAGATACGCAGTATTTT
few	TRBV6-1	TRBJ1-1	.	CASSESSSGGTEAFF	TGTGCCAGCAGTGAAAGTTCTTCGGGAGGTACTGAAGCTTTCTTT
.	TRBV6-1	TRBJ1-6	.	CATLQGGSPLHF	TGTGCCACCCTACAGGGCGGGTCACCCCTCCACTTT
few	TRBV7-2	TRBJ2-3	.	CASSLSTDTQYF	TGTGCCAGCAGCCTTAGCACAGATACGCAGTATTTT
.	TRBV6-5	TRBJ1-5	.	CASSYNSNQPQHF	TGTGCCAGCAGTTATAACTCAAATCAGCCCCAGCATTTT
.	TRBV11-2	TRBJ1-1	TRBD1	CASSADRASVNTEAFF	TGTGCCAGCAGCGCGGACAGGGCTTCTGTGAACACTGAAGCTTTCTTT
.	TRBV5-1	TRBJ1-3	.	CASSLDAPISGNTIYF	TGCGCCAGCAGCCTAGACGCTCCCATCTCTGGAAACACCATATATTTT
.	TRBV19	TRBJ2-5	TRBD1	CASSTRQGVGETQYF	TGTGCCAGTAGTACCAGACAGGGGGTTGGGGAGACCCAGTACTTC
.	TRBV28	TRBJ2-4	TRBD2	CASSLGGSTWNIQYF	TGTGCCAGCAGTTTAGGCGGGAGTACCTGGAACATTCAGTACTTC
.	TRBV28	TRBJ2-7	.	CASIQEGSYEQYF	TGTGCCAGCATCCAGGAAGGCTCCTACGAGCAGTACTTC
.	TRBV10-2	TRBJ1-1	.	CASSDSRNTEAFF	TGCGCCAGTTCGGACAGTCGGAACACTGAAGCTTTCTTT
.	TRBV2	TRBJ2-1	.	CASSPRGLGNEQFF	TGTGCCAGCAGTCCACGGGGTCTGGGCAATGAGCAGTTCTTC
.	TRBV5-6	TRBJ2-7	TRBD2	CASTHGLAGTYEQYF	TGTGCCAGCACTCACGGACTAGCGGGTACCTACGAGCAGTACTTC
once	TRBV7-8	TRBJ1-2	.	CASSLGRGGHYGYTF	TGTGCCAGCAGCTTGGGCCGGGGGGGCCACTATGGCTACACCTTC
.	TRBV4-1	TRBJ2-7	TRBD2	CASSQLGGRATGEQYF	TGCGCCAGCAGCCAACTTGGCGGGAGGGCAACGGGCGAGCAGTACTTC
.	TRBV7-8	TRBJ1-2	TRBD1	CASSSGTGINYGYTF	TGTGCCAGCAGCTCCGGGACAGGAATAAACTATGGCTACACCTTC
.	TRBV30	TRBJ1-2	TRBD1	CAWSKGASAYGYTF	TGTGCCTGGAGTAAGGGGGCCAGCGCCTATGGCTACACCTTC
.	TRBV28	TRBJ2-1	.	CASSRYNEQFF	TGTGCCAGCAGTCGCTACAATGAGCAGTTCTTC
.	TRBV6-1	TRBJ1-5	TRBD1	CASIDRDYSNQLQHF	TGTGCCAGCATAGACAGGGATTATAGCAATCAGCTCCAGCATTTT
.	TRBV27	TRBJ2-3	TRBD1	CASSSGQGLDTQYF	TGTGCCAGCAGTTCGGGACAGGGATTAGATACGCAGTATTTT
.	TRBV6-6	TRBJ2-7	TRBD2	CASSALAGASYEQYF	TGTGCCAGCAGTGCGCTAGCGGGGGCATCCTACGAGCAGTACTTC
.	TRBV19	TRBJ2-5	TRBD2	CASSIRAGDTETQYF	TGTGCCAGTAGTATAAGAGCGGGAGATACGGAGACCCAGTACTTC
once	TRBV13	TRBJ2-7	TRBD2	CASSLLAGLNSSYEQYF	TGTGCCAGCAGCTTACTAGCGGGGTTGAACAGCTCCTACGAGCAGTACTTC
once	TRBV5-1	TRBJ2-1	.	CASSLTLTANNEQFF	TGCGCCAGCAGCTTAACCCTAACAGCCAACAATGAGCAGTTCTTC
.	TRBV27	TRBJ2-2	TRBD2	CASSRGLAGVGGRGTGELFF	TGTGCCAGCAGTCGGGGACTAGCGGGAGTAGGGGGCCGAGGCACCGGGGAGCTGTTTTTT
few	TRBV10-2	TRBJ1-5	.	CASSDQGSNQPQHF	TGCGCCAGCAGTGATCAGGGTAGCAATCAGCCCCAGCATTTT
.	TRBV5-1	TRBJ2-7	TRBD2	CASSLGSGSSYEQYF	TGCGCCAGCAGCTTGGGTAGCGGGAGCTCCTACGAGCAGTACTTC
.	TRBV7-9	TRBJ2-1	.	CSSSFRGRGRNNEQFF	TGTTCCAGCAGCTTTCGTGGGCGGGGGCGTAACAATGAGCAGTTCTTC
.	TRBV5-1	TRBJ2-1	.	CASSLTLQSRNEQFF	TGCGCCAGCAGCTTGACCCTTCAATCTCGGAATGAGCAGTTCTTC
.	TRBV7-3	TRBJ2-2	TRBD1	CASRRQGATGELFF	TGTGCCAGCAGGAGACAGGGGGCCACCGGGGAGCTGTTTTTT
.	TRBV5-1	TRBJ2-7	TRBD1	CASSLGGTGDYEQYF	TGCGCCAGCAGCTTGGGAGGGACAGGAGACTACGAGCAGTACTTC
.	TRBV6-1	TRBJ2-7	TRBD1	CASSEGTGGPCEQYF	TGTGCCAGCAGTGAAGGGACAGGGGGCCCCTGTGAGCAGTACTTC
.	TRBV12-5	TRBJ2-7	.	CASGLAGVEYEQYF	TGTGCTAGTGGTTTGGCGGGGGTCGAATACGAGCAGTACTTC
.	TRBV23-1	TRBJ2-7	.	CASSRGGLNQRSYEQYF	TGCGCCAGCAGTCGTGGGGGGTTAAACCAGAGGTCCTACGAGCAGTACTTC
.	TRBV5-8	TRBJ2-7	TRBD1	CASSHRDRAYEQYF	TGTGCCAGCAGCCACCGGGACAGGGCCTACGAGCAGTACTTC
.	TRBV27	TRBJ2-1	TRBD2	CASSPLGLAGGSSYNEQFF	TGTGCCAGCAGTCCCCTCGGACTAGCGGGAGGCAGCTCCTACAATGAGCAGTTCTTC
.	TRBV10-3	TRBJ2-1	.	CAITRDGSLNNEQFF	TGTGCCATCACCCGAGACGGGAGTTTGAACAATGAGCAGTTCTTC